This TCR beta chain was obtained from a study of T cells in Graves' hyperthyroidism and ophthalmopathy. Researchers amplified the TCR beta CDR3 regions from RNA transcripts. RT-PCR in the first round (using the HTBI primer set) targeted the TCR CDR3. Via MiXCR, TCRdb re-called the multiplex PCR reads, giving one row per CDR3 protein. This table holds about 640,000 distinct CDR3 sequences, roughly 20% found once. CDR1 is MNHEY, CDR2 SMNVEV, per germline (reference sequence). This CDR3 has 15 amino acids. V dropped 6 bases and J dropped 7; count of bases not matched to a gene: 7. Sequences were obtained from blood. The clonotype originates from a man aged 30 to 39 with Graves' ophthalmopathy. J is TRBJ2-2 and V is TRBV27; the match to TRBD2 covers 11 bases. The CDR3 here is CASRVAGGPVGELFF. CDR3 bases: TGTGCCAGCAGAGTAGCGGGAGGGCCCGTCGGGGAGCTGTTTTTT.